This T cell receptor (beta chain) was sequenced in a study of blood T cell repertoires in COVID-19. Only in-frame clones appear in the TCRdb table, and some are missing; sequencing was by immunoSEQ multiplex PCR. The sample lists fewer than 350,000 clones; around 90% were seen once. Germline-derived CDR1 and CDR2 are LNHDA and SQIVND (reference sequence). V was clipped by 3 bases and J by 2 bases, with 14 bases between them. CDR3 length: 15 residues. The TCR sequence derives from a man younger than 30 with active or convalescent COVID-19. The genes are TRBV19 and TRBJ2-7; tentatively, D is TRBD1 (5 bases). Sequenced: peripheral blood. The DNA of the CDR3 is TGTGCCAGTAGTATGGGTAGGGGTGACGCCTACGAGCAGTACTTC. The encoded protein is CASSMGRGDAYEQYF.